These 9 T cell receptor beta chains originate from one sample sequenced in a study of blood T cell repertoires in COVID-19. Repertoires were generated with immunoSEQ multiplex PCR, while TCRdb's copy carries only in-frame clones and drops some. The sample shows about 110,000 clones, roughly 81% of them seen only once. Input material: peripheral blood. Source of these receptors: a man aged 40-50 years with acute or convalescent COVID-19.

The chain combines TRBV28 with TRBJ1-5, with a possible D match to TRBD1 (5 bases). Deletions cut 1 base from V and 3 bases from J, with 10 bases between. Germline CDR1 is MDHEN and CDR2 is SYDVKM. The CDR3 is 15 amino acids. CDR3 loop: CASSLLGHDNQPQHF. CDR3 DNA sequence: TGTGCCAGCAGTTTATTGGGGCATGACAATCAGCCCCAGCATTTT. Complete variable domain (other parts from reference TRBV28 and TRBJ1-5): DVKVTQSSRYLVKRTGEKVFLECVQDMDHENMFWYRQDPGLGLRLIYFSYDVKMKEKGDIPEGYSVSREKKERFSLILESASTNQTSMYLCASSLLGHDNQPQHFGDGTRLSIL.

This clone has just one count. This chain joins TRBV6-5 and TRBJ1-2; 9 bases are shared with TRBD1. The CDR3 has 14 amino acids. V dropped 6 bases and J dropped 4; count of bases not matched to a gene: 6. CDR1 and CDR2 (germline): MNHEY, SVGAGI. The CDR3 region has the DNA TGTGCCAGCAGGAGGACAGGGGAAGGCTATGGCTACACCTTC. It encodes CASRRTGEGYGYTF.

The genes are TRBV6-6 and TRBJ1-3; D uncertain. Trimming shortened V by 0 bases and J by 1 base, and 10 bases separated the two germline ends. The CDR3 runs 16 residues. Germline assignment: CDR1 MNHNY and CDR2 SVGAGI (reference sequence). The CDR3 nucleotides are TGTGCCAGCAGTTACTCCCGACAAGCTTCTGGAAACACCATATATTTT. This sequence encodes CASSYSRQASGNTIYF.

This clone showed up many times. This chain joins TRBV6-2 or TRBV6-3 and TRBJ2-1, with D possibly being TRBD2 (5 bases). Looked up from germline, CDR1 is MNHEY and CDR2 is SVGEGT. Trimming took 6 bases from V and 9 from J, leaving 18 bases between them. CDR3 length equals 14 residues. The CDR3 protein is CASSQGSEGSEQFF. The CDR3 DNA reads TGTGCCAGCAGCCAAGGGAGTGAGGGAAGTGAGCAGTTCTTC.

This chain links TRBV6-5 with TRBJ2-1; 10 bases align to TRBD2. The CDR3 is 14 residues long. The J segment lost 6 bases and the V segment lost 7 bases, leaving 6 bases of the junction unmatched. Germline V gene sequence: CDR1 MNHEY, CDR2 SVGAGI. The CDR3 spells CASTGTSAGNEQFF. CDR3 sequence (DNA): TGTGCCAGCACAGGGACTAGCGCCGGCAATGAGCAGTTCTTC.

For the CDR3, the DNA is TGTGCCATCAGTCTCGGGAACAGCTTCACAGATACGCAGTATTTT. It yields the protein CAISLGNSFTDTQYF. This sequence joins TRBV10-3 and TRBJ2-3, with D perhaps matching TRBD2 (5 bases). Between the trimmed V and J ends, which lost 5 bases and 2 bases, there was a span of 14 bases. Per the germline V gene, CDR1 is ENHRY and CDR2 is SYGVKD. This CDR3 has 15 amino acids.

V and J are TRBV6-5 and TRBJ2-3, with D perhaps matching TRBD1 (6 bases). V lost 10 bases, J lost 2 bases, and 16 bases lay in between. The CDR3 is 14 amino acids. Germline CDR1 MNHEY, CDR2 SVGAGI. CDR3: CATSTGLPTDTQYF. The CDR3 nucleotides are TGTGCCACATCAACAGGGTTACCCACAGATACGCAGTATTTT.

The V call is TRBV27, the J call TRBJ2-2, with no clear D. Trimming shortened V by 6 bases and J by 0 bases, and 8 bases separated the two germline ends. This CDR3 spans 14 amino acids. Germline V CDR1 and CDR2: MNHEY, SMNVEV (reference sequence). CDR3: CASSKLTNTGELFF. CDR3 bases: TGTGCCAGCAGCAAGCTAACGAACACCGGGGAGCTGTTTTTT.

The table lists this clone with a count of one. The CDR3 bases are TGCGCCAGCAGTGAAGAGGAGGGACAGGGGCGCCACTCTGGATATGGCTACACCTTC. This encodes CASSEEEGQGRHSGYGYTF. V is TRBV10-1 and J is TRBJ1-2, with 10 positions matching TRBD1. Germline trimming cut 3 bases from V and 5 bases from J; bases unmatched to any gene: 18. CDR3 length: 19 residues. In germline, CDR1 is WNHNN, CDR2 SYGVQD (reference sequence).